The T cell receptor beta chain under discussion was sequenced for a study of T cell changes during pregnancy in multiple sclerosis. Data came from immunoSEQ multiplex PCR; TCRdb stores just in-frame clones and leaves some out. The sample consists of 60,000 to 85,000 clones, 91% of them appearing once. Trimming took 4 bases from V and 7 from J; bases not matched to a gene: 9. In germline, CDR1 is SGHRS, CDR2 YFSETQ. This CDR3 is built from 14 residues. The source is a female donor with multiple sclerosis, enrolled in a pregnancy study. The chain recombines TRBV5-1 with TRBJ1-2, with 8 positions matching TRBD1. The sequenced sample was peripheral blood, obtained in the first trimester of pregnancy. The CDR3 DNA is TGCGCCAGCAGCACTGACAGGGGAGTGAGTGGCTACACCTTC. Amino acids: CASSTDRGVSGYTF.